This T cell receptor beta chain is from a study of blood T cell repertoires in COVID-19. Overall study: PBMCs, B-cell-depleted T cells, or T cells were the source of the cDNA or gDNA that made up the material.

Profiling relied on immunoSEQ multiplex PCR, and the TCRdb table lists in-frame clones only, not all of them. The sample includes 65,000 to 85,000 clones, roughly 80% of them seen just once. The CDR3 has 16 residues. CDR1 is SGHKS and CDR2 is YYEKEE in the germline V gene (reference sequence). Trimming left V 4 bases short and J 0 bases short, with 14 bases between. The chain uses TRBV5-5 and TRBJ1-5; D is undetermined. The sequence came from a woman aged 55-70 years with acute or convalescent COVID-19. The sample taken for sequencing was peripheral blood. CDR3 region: CASSAVSDLSNQPQHF. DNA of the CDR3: TGTGCCAGCAGCGCGGTAAGCGACCTTAGCAATCAGCCCCAGCATTTT.